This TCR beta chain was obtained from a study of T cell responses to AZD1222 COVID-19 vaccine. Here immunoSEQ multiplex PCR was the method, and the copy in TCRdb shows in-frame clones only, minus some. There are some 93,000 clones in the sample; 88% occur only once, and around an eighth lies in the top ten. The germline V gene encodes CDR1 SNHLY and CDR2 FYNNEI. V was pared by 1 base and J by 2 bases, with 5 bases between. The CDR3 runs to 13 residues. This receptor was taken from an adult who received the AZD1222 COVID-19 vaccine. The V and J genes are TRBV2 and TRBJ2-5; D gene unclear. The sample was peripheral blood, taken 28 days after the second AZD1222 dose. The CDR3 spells CASSEEFQETQYF. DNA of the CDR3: TGTGCCAGCAGTGAAGAGTTTCAAGAGACCCAGTACTTC.